Reported below is one T cell receptor (beta chain). Profiling relied on immunoSEQ multiplex PCR, and the TCRdb table lists in-frame clones only, not all of them. The sample yields roughly 80,000 clones, nearly 90% seen once. This sample was included in a study of control samples from healthy donors and cancer patients. Germline CDR1 is DFQATT and CDR2 is SNEGSKA (reference sequence). Deletions cut 3 bases from V and 9 bases from J, with 21 bases between. This CDR3 is built from 16 residues. The sample comprised blood. This TCR derives from a woman in her forties or fifties in good health. The V and J genes are TRBV20-1 and TRBJ1-6, with D unresolved. CDR3 DNA: TGCAGTGCTAGTATAAGTTCTGGCCAGGCTACTTCACCCCTCCACTTT. Translating gives CSASISSGQATSPLHF.